This paragraph covers one TCR beta chain sequence. Its cognate antigen is unknown. Germline V gene data show CDR1 as MDHEN and CDR2 as SYDVKM. Trimming stripped 7 bases from V and 3 bases from J, with 4 bases between. There are 11 residues in the CDR3. This sample was included in a study of shared clonotypes between healthy human individuals. Study-wide results and limits: The generation probabilities recorded for non-shared clonotypes fell below those of clonotypes shared by all four donors. What limited the represented genetic and exposure-history diversity was the small number of donors.

Clones were read by immunoSEQ multiplex PCR, and TCRdb kept only the in-frame ones, dropping some. This table has some 1.4 million clones, around 95% appearing once. The donors, healthy adults who were HIV-negative, had experienced no recent acute infections or vaccinations. The chain combines TRBV28 with TRBJ1-3; D not certain. Sample: naive CD4+ T cells sorted from blood. The subset was: CD45RA+ positively selected. This TCR came from a man aged 30-40 years in good health. The CDR3 reads CASTSGNTIYF. CDR3 bases: TGTGCCAGCACTAGTGGAAACACCATATATTTT.